The 6 T cell receptor beta chains listed next were all sequenced from one sample in a study of Graves' ophthalmopathy and Graves' hyperthyroidism. RNA transcripts were the source from which TCR beta CDR3 regions were amplified. Amplification began with first-round RT-PCR using HTBI primers, then second-round multiplex PCR was performed. TCRdb ran MiXCR on the multiplex PCR reads and lists one entry per CDR3 protein. The table includes about 480,000 distinct CDR3 sequences, roughly an eighth detected once. Input material: blood. Receptors were obtained from a woman in her twenties or thirties with Graves' ophthalmopathy.

The table lists this clonotype with many counts. This chain's CDR3 is CASSSPSRDLTSQAFF. DNA for the CDR3: TGTGCCAGCAGTTCCCCCTCTAGGGACCTTACTAGCCAAGCTTTCTTT. This sequence joins TRBV28 and TRBJ1-1, with D maybe TRBD1 (5 bases). This CDR3 has 16 residues. Germline V CDR1 and CDR2: MDHEN, SYDVKM. Trimming shortened V by 4 bases and J by 9 bases, and 24 bases separated the two germline ends.

This clonotype was counted at least ten times. The chain has TRBV6-5 and TRBJ1-5; a possible D gene is TRBD1 (5 bases). This CDR3 has 15 residues. The germline V gene encodes CDR1 MNHEY and CDR2 SVGAGI. Trimming stripped 2 bases from V and 2 bases from J, with 10 bases between. CDR3 nucleotides: TGTGCCAGCAGTTACGACGGGGGGGGCAATCAGCCCCAGCATTTT. This encodes CASSYDGGGNQPQHF.

This clonotype was found many times. V is TRBV27 and J is TRBJ2-7; 9 bases match TRBD2. The CDR3 totals 14 residues. In germline, CDR1 is MNHEY, CDR2 SMNVEV (reference sequence). Trimming removed 6 bases from V and 2 bases from J; junction bases left unmatched: 5. The CDR3 region is CASSRGLATYEQYF. As DNA, the CDR3 is TGTGCCAGCAGCCGCGGACTAGCGACCTACGAGCAGTACTTC.

This clonotype was recorded at least ten times. J is TRBJ1-2 and V is TRBV4-1, with a weak D call TRBD1 (5 bases). The CDR3 runs to 14 residues. Germline CDR1 is MGHRA and CDR2 is YSYEKL. The V end was cut by 0 bases, the J end by 4 bases, with 9 bases between. In nucleotides, the CDR3 is TGCGCCAGCAGCCAAGATCGGGGCATCTATGGCTACACCTTC. The encoded protein is CASSQDRGIYGYTF.

This clonotype was seen many times. The chain couples TRBV6-5 to TRBJ1-1, with D hard to call. The V end was cut by 9 bases, the J end by 1 base, with 15 bases between. This CDR3 comprises 14 residues. Germline loops: CDR1 MNHEY, CDR2 SVGAGI. The CDR3 loop is CASIYQAGNTEAFF. Here the CDR3 DNA reads TGTGCCAGTATTTACCAAGCGGGGAACACTGAAGCTTTCTTT.

This clonotype was counted at least ten times. This sequence joins TRBV7-2 and TRBJ2-7; D remains unclear. Deletions cut 4 bases from V and 1 base from J, with 11 bases between. The V gene's germline CDR1 is SGHTA and CDR2 FQGNSA. The CDR3 contains 14 residues. CDR3 sequence reads: CASSSAYGSYEQYF. CDR3 DNA sequence: TGTGCCAGCAGCTCTGCGTACGGGTCCTACGAGCAGTACTTC.